Given below is one T cell receptor (beta chain) in context. The sample comes from a study of blood T cell repertoires in COVID-19. Study summary: Samples of COVID-19 (acute and convalescent) were obtained from the United States, Italy and Spain. From T cells, B-cell-depleted T cells, or PBMCs came the material, which was cDNA or gDNA.

Assay used: immunoSEQ multiplex PCR; TCRdb lists only in-frame clones, some missing. The sample gives fewer than 200,000 clones, 75% to 85% of which show up once; under 8% is in the top ten. Input material: peripheral blood. This TCR was sampled from a man between 60 and 75 years old with acute or convalescent COVID-19.

Here the CDR3 reads CASRELGSFDEQFF. The CDR3 DNA reads TGTGCCAGCAGAGAGCTCGGGAGCTTCGATGAGCAGTTCTTC. The chain employs TRBV6-5 and TRBJ2-1, with D tentatively TRBD2 (6 bases). The germline gives CDR1 MNHEY, CDR2 SVGAGI. Trimming cost V 6 bases and J 8 bases, with 17 bases left between them. The CDR3 is 14 amino acids.